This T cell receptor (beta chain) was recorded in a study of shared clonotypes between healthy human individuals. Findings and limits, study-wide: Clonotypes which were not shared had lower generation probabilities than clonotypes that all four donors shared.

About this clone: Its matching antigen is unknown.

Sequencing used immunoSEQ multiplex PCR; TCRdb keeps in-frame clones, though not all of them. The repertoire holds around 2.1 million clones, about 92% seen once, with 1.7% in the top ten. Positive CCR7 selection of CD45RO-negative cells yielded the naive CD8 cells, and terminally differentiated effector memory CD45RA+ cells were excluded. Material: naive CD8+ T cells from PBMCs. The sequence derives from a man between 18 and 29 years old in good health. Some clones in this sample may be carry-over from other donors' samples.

CDR3 region: CASSSPIAEAAYEQYF. The CDR3 DNA reads as TGTGCCAGCAGCTCTCCCATAGCGGAAGCAGCTTACGAGCAGTACTTC. The V and J genes are TRBV7-3 and TRBJ2-7; D perhaps matches TRBD2 (6 bases). The germline gives CDR1 SGHTA, CDR2 FQGTGA. CDR3 length equals 16 residues. Trimming removed 4 bases from V and 4 bases from J, with 20 bases in between.